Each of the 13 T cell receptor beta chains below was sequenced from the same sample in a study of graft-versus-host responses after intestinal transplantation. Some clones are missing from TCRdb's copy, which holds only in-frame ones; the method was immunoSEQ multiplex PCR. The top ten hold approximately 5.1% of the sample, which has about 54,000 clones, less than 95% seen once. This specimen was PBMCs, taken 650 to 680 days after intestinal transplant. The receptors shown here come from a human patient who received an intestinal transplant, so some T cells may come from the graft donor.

The CDR3 DNA is TGTGCCAGCAGTGAATGGGGCAGGGTGGCCAAAAACATTCAGTACTTC. Translating it yields CASSEWGRVAKNIQYF. The V call is TRBV2, the J call TRBJ2-4; perhaps TRBD1 as D (5 bases). V lost 2 bases to trimming and J lost 1 base, with 12 bases between them. Germline V gives CDR1 SNHLY, CDR2 FYNNEI. This CDR3 contains 16 residues.

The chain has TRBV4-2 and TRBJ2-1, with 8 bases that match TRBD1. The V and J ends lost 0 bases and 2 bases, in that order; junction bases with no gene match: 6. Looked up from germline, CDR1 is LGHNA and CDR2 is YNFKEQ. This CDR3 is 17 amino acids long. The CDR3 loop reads CASSQELTDRAYNEQFF. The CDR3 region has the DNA TGTGCCAGCAGCCAAGAGCTAACGGACAGGGCCTACAATGAGCAGTTCTTC.

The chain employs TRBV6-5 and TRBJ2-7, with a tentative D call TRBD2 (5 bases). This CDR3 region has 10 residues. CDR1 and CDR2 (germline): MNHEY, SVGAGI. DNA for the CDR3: TGTGCAGCAAGCGGCTACGAGCAGTACTTC. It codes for CAASGYEQYF.

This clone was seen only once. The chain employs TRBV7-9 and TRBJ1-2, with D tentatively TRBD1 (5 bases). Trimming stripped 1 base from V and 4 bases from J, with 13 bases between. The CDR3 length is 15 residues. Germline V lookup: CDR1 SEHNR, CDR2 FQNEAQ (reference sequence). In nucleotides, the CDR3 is TGTGCCAGCAGCTTAGTGAACAGGCTTCCCTATGGCTACACCTTC. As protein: CASSLVNRLPYGYTF.

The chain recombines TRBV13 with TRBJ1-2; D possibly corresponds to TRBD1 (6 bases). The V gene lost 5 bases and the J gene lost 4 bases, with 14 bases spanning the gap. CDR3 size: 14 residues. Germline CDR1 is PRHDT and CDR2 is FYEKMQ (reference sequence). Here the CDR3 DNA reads TGTGCCAGCAGCCCGCAGGGGTTCGGCTATGGCTACACCTTC. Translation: CASSPQGFGYGYTF. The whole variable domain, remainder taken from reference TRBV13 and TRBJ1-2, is AAGVIQSPRHLIKEKRETATLKCYPIPRHDTVYWYQQGPGQDPQFLISFYEKMQSDKGSIPDRFSAQQFSDYHSELNMSSLELGDSALYFCASSPQGFGYGYTFGSGTRLTVV.

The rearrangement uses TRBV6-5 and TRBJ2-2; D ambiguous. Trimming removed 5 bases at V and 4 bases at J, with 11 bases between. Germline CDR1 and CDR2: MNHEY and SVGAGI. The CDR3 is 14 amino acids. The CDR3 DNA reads TGTGCCAGCAGTGCCACGGACCCCACCGGGGAGCTGTTTTTT. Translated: CASSATDPTGELFF.

This CDR3 is CASSLIQGFDNSPLHF. DNA for the CDR3: TGTGCCAGCTCACTCATTCAGGGATTCGATAATTCACCCCTCCACTTT. The rearrangement joins TRBV18 to TRBJ1-6; possible D gene TRBD1, 5 bases. The CDR3 is 16 amino acids. The V gene's germline CDR1 is KGHSH and CDR2 LQKENI. With 4 bases removed from V and 5 bases from J, the gap between germline ends came to 15 bases.

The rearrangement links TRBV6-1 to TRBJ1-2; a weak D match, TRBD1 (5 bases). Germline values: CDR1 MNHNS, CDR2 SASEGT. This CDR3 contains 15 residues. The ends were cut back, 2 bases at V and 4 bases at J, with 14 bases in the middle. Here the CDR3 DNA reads TGTGCCAGCAGTGAAAGCCGGCCAGGGTTCTATGGCTACACCTTC. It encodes CASSESRPGFYGYTF.

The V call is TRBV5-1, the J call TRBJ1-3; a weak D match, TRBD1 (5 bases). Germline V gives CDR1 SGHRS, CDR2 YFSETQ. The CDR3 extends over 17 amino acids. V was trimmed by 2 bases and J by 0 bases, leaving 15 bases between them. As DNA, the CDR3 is TGCGCCAGCAGCTTTTTTCTCAGGGCAAGCTCTGGAAACACCATATATTTT. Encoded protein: CASSFFLRASSGNTIYF.

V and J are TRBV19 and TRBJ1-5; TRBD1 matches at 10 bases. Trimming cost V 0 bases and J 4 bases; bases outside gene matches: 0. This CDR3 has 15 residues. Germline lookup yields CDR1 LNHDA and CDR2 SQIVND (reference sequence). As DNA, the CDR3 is TGTGCCAGTAGTATAGAGGGACAGGGGAATCAGCCCCAGCATTTT. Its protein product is CASSIEGQGNQPQHF.

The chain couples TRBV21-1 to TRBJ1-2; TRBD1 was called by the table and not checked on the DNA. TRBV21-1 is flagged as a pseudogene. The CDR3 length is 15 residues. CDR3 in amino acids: CASRLHRNDNYGYTF. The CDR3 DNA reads TGTGCCAGCAGGCTCCACAGGAACGACAACTATGGCTACACCTTC.

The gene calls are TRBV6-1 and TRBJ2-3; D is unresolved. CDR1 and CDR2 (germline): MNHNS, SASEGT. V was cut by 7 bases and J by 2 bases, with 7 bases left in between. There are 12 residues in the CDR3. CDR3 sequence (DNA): TGTGCCAGCACCCAAATCACAGATACGCAGTATTTT. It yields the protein CASTQITDTQYF.

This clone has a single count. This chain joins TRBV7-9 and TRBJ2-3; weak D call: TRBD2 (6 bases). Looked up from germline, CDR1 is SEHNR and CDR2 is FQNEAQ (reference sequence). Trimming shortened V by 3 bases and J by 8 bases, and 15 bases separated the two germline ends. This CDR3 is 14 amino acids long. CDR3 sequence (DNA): TGTGCCAGCAGCTTCGAAATAGTGGAGGGTACGCAGTATTTT. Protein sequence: CASSFEIVEGTQYF.